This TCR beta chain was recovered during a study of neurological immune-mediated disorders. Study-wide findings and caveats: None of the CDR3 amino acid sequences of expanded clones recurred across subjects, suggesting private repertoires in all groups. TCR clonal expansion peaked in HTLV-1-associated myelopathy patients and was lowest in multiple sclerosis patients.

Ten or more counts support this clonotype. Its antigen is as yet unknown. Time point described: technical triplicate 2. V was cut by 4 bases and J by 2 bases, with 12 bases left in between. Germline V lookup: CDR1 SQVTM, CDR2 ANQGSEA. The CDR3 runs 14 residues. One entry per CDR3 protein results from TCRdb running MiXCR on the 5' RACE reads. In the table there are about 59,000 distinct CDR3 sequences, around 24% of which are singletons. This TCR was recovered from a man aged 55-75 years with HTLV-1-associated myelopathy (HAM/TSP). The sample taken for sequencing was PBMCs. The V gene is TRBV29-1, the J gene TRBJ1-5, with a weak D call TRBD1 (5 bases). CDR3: CSVAVGTGNQPQHF. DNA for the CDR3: TGCAGCGTTGCGGTCGGGACGGGCAATCAGCCCCAGCATTTT. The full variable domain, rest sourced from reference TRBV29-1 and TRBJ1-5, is SAVISQKPSRDICQRGTSLTIQCQVDSQVTMMFWYRQQPGQSLTLIATANQGSEATYESGFVIDKFPISRPNLTFSTLTVSNMSPEDSSIYLCSVAVGTGNQPQHFGDGTRLSIL.